This TCR beta chain was retrieved from a study of patients and donors after allogeneic stem cell transplantation. TCRdb redid the calling of the RT-PCR reads with MiXCR, one entry per CDR3 protein. The sample records more than 850,000 distinct CDR3 sequences, roughly 18% being singletons. The sequenced sample consisted of blood, either unsorted or a sorted T cell fraction (not recorded which). The sequence came from a human donor who was either an allogeneic HSCT recipient or a stem cell or donor lymphocyte infusion donor (not recorded which). It is not recorded whose cells these are; they may come from a transplant donor.

The CDR3 DNA is TGTGCCAGCAGCCCTTCCCGTGGGCTTGAGCAGTACTTC. Encoded protein: CASSPSRGLEQYF. This chain connects TRBV9 to TRBJ2-7; the D is unclear. Per the germline V gene, CDR1 is SGDLS and CDR2 is YYNGEE. Trimming cost V 4 bases and J 7 bases, with 15 bases left between them. This CDR3 comprises 13 residues.